This T cell receptor (beta chain) was found in a study of radiotherapy plus CTLA-4 blockade in lung cancer. The table came from immunoSEQ multiplex PCR; TCRdb's copy has only in-frame clones and leaves some out. The sample lists 75,000 or so clones, roughly 78% occurring once. About this clone: Antigen specificity is unknown.

Patients in the study, people with chemo-refractory metastatic non-small-cell lung cancer, received focal radiation plus ipilimumab CTLA-4 blockade. Germline V gives CDR1 MGHRA, CDR2 YSYEKL. CDR3 size: 13 residues. Trimming took off 0 bases at V and 7 bases at J, with 6 bases between the two ends. Study observations and caveats: Increased serum interferon-beta after radiation also reportedly predicted response strongly.

This receptor was taken from a human donor with non-small cell lung cancer who had a complete response to radiotherapy plus ipilimumab. The source was peripheral blood, collected from a patient treated with radiotherapy plus ipilimumab. The chain recombines TRBV4-1 with TRBJ1-4; D remains unclear. CDR3 nucleotides: TGCGCCAGCAGCCAAGATCTCGTTGAAAAACTGTTTTTT. Its protein product is CASSQDLVEKLFF.